Each of the 3 T cell receptor beta chains below was sequenced from the same sample in a study of CD8+CD57+ T cells in acquired aplastic anemia. It was genomic DNA that served as the template for profiling TCR beta VDJ and CDR3. TCRdb called the reads again in MiXCR, with one record for every CDR3 protein. Of over 150,000 distinct CDR3 sequences in the sample, roughly 48% were seen once. CD8+CD57+ cell expansion, shown by flow cytometry, had occurred in the patients selected for sequencing. The sample consisted of sorted CD4+, CD8+, or CD8+CD57+ T cells (not recorded which) from PBMCs. The receptors shown here come from a human donor with aplastic anemia.

This clonotype was seen at least ten times. V usage is TRBV6-5 and J usage is TRBJ2-7; 8 bases map to TRBD1. V shed 2 bases, J shed 9 bases, and the junction held 3 bases outside the gene matches. In germline, CDR1 is MNHEY, CDR2 SVGAGI. The CDR3 is made up of 12 amino acids. This CDR3 is CASSYGGTGQYF. The CDR3 DNA sequence: TGTGCCAGCAGTTACGGTGGGACAGGGCAGTACTTC.

Of note for this clonotype: A much larger clone differs by one base, so this may be a read error. The V call is TRBV7-3, the J call TRBJ1-1; D might be TRBD1 (5 bases). This CDR3 has 14 residues. CDR1 SGHTA and CDR2 FQGTGA come from the germline V gene. V lost 5 bases, J lost 6 bases, and 16 bases lay in between. The CDR3 DNA sequence: TGTGCCAGCAGCCCTGACGGACGGACACCTGAAGCTTTCTTT. Amino acid sequence: CASSPDGRTPEAFF.

The genes are TRBV6-1 and TRBJ1-3, with 9 bases fitting TRBD1. From germline, CDR1 is MNHNS and CDR2 SASEGT. This CDR3 contains 17 residues. The J segment lost 0 bases and the V segment lost 6 bases, leaving 9 bases of the junction unmatched. DNA of the CDR3: TGTGCCAGCAGCTTAGGGGGACAGGGAGGCTCTGGAAACACCATATATTTT. Translating gives CASSLGGQGGSGNTIYF.